The rows below give T cell receptor beta chains drawn from one sample of a study of T cells in Graves' hyperthyroidism and ophthalmopathy. TCRdb used MiXCR to reprocess the multiplex PCR reads, holding one entry per CDR3 protein. Among around 580,000 distinct CDR3 sequences, 46% were seen once, and the ten largest hold roughly 7.7%. The sequencing input was peripheral blood or thyroid tissue (not recorded which). Receptor source: a young woman with Graves' hyperthyroidism. The CDR3 runs from the conserved cysteine through the conserved F or W. A D gene is named only where the DNA matches it firmly. Only part of the rows carry a size: once, few, many, or a class if the clone is expanded.

>many|TRBJ2-5|.|TRBV20-1
CSAPTGTGRGTQYF
TGCAGTGCCCCAACGGGGACTGGAAGAGGGACCCAGTACTTC
>.|TRBJ1-2|TRBD1|TRBV20-1
CSARGGTGSYGYTF
TGCAGTGCTAGAGGGGGGACAGGGTCTTATGGCTACACCTTC
>.|TRBJ1-5|.|TRBV10-3
CAISESWGVFQPQHF
TGTGCCATCAGTGAGTCGTGGGGGGTCTTTCAGCCCCAGCATTTT
>many|TRBJ2-5|TRBD2|TRBV7-6
CASSLEGLAGDETQYF
TGTGCCAGCAGCTTAGAGGGACTAGCGGGAGATGAGACCCAGTACTTC
>many|TRBJ2-5|TRBD2|TRBV7-8
CASISTSGNQETQYF
TGTGCCAGCATCTCGACTAGCGGGAACCAAGAGACCCAGTACTTC
>many|TRBJ2-5|.|TRBV4-2
CASSQEGLSRETQYF
TGTGCCAGCAGCCAAGAAGGACTAAGTCGGGAGACCCAGTACTTC
>.|TRBJ1-1|.|TRBV7-9
CASSNQTGSTEAFF
TGTGCCAGCAGCAATCAGACAGGCTCCACTGAAGCTTTCTTT
>.|TRBJ2-7|TRBD2|TRBV7-8
CASSLWTSGTPHYEQYF
TGTGCCAGCAGCCTCTGGACTAGCGGGACTCCACATTACGAGCAGTACTTC
>many|TRBJ1-2|TRBD1|TRBV20-1
CSAREAGQGAYGYTF
TGCAGTGCTAGAGAGGCTGGACAGGGGGCCTATGGCTACACCTTC
>many|TRBJ1-2|.|TRBV11-2
CASSLGPSTAGGYTF
TGTGCCAGCAGCTTAGGACCGAGTACCGCTGGGGGCTACACCTTC
>.|TRBJ1-2|.|TRBV2
CASSESGSYLNYGYTF
TGTGCCAGCAGTGAATCGGGGTCCTACTTAAACTATGGCTACACCTTC
>.|TRBJ1-2|.|TRBV7-2
CASSGRGSSYYGYTF
TGTGCCAGCAGCGGCCGGGGGTCGAGTTACTATGGCTACACCTTC
>many|TRBJ2-2|TRBD1|TRBV9
CASSPRTGEATGELFF
TGTGCCAGCAGCCCCAGGACAGGGGAGGCCACCGGGGAGCTGTTTTTT
>.|TRBJ2-7|.|TRBV6-5
CASSYSGDRSYEQYF
TGTGCCAGCAGTTACTCGGGCGACCGCTCCTACGAGCAGTACTTC
>many|TRBJ2-5|.|TRBV27
CASSLLGLQETQYF
TGTGCCAGCAGTTTATTAGGGCTACAAGAGACCCAGTACTTC
>.|TRBJ2-2|TRBD1|TRBV5-5
CASSSAGGVNTGELFF
TGTGCCAGCAGCTCCGCAGGGGGAGTCAACACCGGGGAGCTGTTTTTT
>many|TRBJ1-2|.|TRBV7-2
CASSLKTARGYTF
TGTGCCAGCAGCTTAAAAACAGCTCGGGGCTACACCTTC
>.|TRBJ1-2|.|TRBV7-9
CASSLGVSGPRKYGYTF
TGTGCCAGCAGCTTAGGGGTATCCGGGCCGAGAAAGTATGGCTACACCTTC
>few|TRBJ2-7|.|TRBV20-1
CSARGDRWDEQYF
TGCAGTGCTAGAGGCGACAGGTGGGACGAGCAGTACTTC
>many|TRBJ2-5|.|TRBV6-5
CASSYSRAQETQYF
TGTGCCAGCAGTTACTCTAGGGCACAAGAGACCCAGTACTTC
>few|TRBJ1-4|.|TRBV3-1
CASSQVPAEGEKLFF
TGTGCCAGCAGCCAAGTGCCGGCTGAGGGTGAAAAACTGTTTTTT
>few|TRBJ1-1|.|TRBV29-1
CSLVGSMNTEAFF
TGCAGTTTAGTGGGGAGCATGAACACTGAAGCTTTCTTT
>.|TRBJ1-4|.|TRBV20-1
CSAGRSRYGEKLFF
TGCAGTGCCGGACGGAGCCGGTACGGCGAAAAACTGTTTTTT
>many|TRBJ1-1|.|TRBV5-4
CASSSGGVDTEAFF
TGTGCCAGCAGCTCCGGGGGGGTCGACACTGAAGCTTTCTTT
>.|TRBJ2-1|TRBD2|TRBV7-9
CASSLTSGRVHEQFF
TGTGCCAGCAGCCTGACTAGCGGGAGGGTCCATGAGCAGTTCTTC
>many|TRBJ1-1|.|TRBV6-8
CASSYYKMDRRTEAFF
TGTGCCAGCAGTTACTATAAGATGGATCGTCGCACTGAAGCTTTCTTT
>many|TRBJ2-3|.|TRBV29-1
CSVAWDTDTQYF
TGCAGCGTGGCGTGGGACACAGATACGCAGTATTTT
>.|TRBJ2-1|.|TRBV2
CASSESRGAYQFF
TGTGCCAGCAGTGAATCTCGGGGGGCTTATCAGTTCTTC
>.|TRBJ2-7|TRBD1|TRBV20-1
CSASAGQGGSYEQYF
TGCAGTGCTAGCGCCGGACAGGGGGGGTCCTACGAGCAGTACTTC
>once|TRBJ1-2|.|TRBV2
CASAEGGLGYGYTF
TGTGCCAGTGCCGAGGGGGGGCTTGGCTATGGCTACACCTTC
>.|TRBJ2-3|.|TRBV19
CASSDWGHFTDTQYF
TGTGCCAGTAGTGATTGGGGACACTTCACAGATACGCAGTATTTT
>.|TRBJ1-5|TRBD1|TRBV20-1
CSARSRDRGTDQPQHF
TGCAGTGCTAGATCCCGGGACAGGGGTACGGATCAGCCCCAGCATTTT
>many|TRBJ1-2|TRBD1|TRBV24-1
CATPPRTGAGYGYTF
TGTGCCACCCCTCCTAGGACAGGGGCGGGGTATGGCTACACCTTC
>few|TRBJ2-3|.|TRBV7-8
CASSLGSSRGDTQYF
TGTGCCAGCAGCTTAGGTAGTTCGCGGGGAGATACGCAGTATTTT
>once|TRBJ1-1|.|TRBV2
CASRGTSGNNEAFF
TGTGCCAGCAGGGGGACTAGCGGAAACAATGAAGCTTTCTTT
>many|TRBJ2-2|.|TRBV5-6
CASSFPRPDGTGELFF
TGTGCCAGCAGCTTCCCTCGGCCCGATGGTACGGGGGAGCTGTTTTTT
>many|TRBJ1-1|TRBD1|TRBV6-5
CASNTPGQGTTEAFF
TGTGCCAGCAACACACCGGGACAGGGCACCACTGAAGCTTTCTTT